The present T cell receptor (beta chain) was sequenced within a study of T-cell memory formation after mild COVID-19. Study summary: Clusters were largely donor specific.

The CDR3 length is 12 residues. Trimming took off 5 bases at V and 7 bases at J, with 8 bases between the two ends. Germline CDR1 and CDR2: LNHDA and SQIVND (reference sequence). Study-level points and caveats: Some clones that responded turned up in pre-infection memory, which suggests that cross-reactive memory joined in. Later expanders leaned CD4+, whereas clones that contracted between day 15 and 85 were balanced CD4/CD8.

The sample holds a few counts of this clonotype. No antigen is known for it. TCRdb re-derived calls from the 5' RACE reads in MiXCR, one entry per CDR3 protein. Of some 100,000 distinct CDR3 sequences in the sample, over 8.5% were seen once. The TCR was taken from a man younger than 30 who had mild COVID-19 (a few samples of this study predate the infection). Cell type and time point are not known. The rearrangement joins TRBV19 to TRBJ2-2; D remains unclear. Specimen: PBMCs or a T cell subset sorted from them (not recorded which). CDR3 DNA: TGTGCCAGTAGTTTAAGTATCGGGGAGCTGTTTTTT. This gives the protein CASSLSIGELFF.